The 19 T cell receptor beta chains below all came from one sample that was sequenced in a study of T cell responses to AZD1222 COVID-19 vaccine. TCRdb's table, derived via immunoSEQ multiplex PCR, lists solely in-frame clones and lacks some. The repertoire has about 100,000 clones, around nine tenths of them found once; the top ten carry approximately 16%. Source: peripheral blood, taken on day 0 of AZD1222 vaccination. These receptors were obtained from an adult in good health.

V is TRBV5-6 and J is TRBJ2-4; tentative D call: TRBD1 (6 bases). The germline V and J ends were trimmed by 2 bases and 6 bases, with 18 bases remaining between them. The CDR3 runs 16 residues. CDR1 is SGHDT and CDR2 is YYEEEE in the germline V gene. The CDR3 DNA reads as TGTGCCAGCAGCTTAAGGGGAATAGGACAGCGAAACATTCAGTACTTC. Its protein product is CASSLRGIGQRNIQYF.

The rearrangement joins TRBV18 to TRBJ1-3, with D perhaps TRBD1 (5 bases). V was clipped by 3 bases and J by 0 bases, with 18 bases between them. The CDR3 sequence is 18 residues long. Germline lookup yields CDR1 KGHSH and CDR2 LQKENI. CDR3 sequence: CASSPQGRPRDSGNTIYF. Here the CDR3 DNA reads TGTGCCAGCTCACCTCAGGGACGGCCTCGGGACTCTGGAAACACCATATATTTT.

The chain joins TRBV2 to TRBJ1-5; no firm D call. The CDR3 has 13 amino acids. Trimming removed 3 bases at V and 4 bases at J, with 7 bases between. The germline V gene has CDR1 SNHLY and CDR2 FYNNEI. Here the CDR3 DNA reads TGTGCCAGCAGTGACACCGAAAATCAGCCCCAGCATTTT. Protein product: CASSDTENQPQHF. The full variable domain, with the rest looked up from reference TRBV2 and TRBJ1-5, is EPEVTQTPSHQVTQMGQEVILRCVPISNHLYFYWYRQILGQKVEFLVSFYNNEISEKSEIFDDQFSVERPDGSNFTLKIRSTKLEDSAMYFCASSDTENQPQHFGDGTRLSIL.

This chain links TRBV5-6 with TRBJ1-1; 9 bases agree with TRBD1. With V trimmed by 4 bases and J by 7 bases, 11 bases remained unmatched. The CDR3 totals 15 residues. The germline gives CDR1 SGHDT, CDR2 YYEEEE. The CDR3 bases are TGTGCCAGCAGCCCCGACAGGGGGAACGGATATGAAGCTTTCTTT. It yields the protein CASSPDRGNGYEAFF.

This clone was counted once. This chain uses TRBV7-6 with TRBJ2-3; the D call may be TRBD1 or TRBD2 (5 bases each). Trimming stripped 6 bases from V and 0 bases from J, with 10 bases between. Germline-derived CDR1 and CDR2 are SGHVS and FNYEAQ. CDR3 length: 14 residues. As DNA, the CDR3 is TGTGCCAGCAGGGGGGTTGGGAGCACAGATACGCAGTATTTT. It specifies CASRGVGSTDTQYF.

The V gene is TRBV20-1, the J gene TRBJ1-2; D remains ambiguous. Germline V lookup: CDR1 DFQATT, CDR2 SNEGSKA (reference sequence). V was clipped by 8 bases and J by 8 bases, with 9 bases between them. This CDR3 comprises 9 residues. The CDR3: CSPNEGYTF. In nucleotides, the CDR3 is TGCAGTCCTAACGAGGGCTACACCTTC.

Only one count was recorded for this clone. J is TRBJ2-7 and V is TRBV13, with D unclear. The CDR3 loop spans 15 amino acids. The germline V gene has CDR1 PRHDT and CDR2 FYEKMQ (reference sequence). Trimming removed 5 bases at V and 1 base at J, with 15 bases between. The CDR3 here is CASSPWGFRSYEQYF. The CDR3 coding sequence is TGTGCCAGCAGCCCCTGGGGTTTCCGTTCCTACGAGCAGTACTTC.

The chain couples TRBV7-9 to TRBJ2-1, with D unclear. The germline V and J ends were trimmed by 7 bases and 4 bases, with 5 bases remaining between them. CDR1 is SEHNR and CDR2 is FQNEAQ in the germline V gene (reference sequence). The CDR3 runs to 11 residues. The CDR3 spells CASTRYNEQFF. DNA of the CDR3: TGTGCCAGCACAAGGTACAATGAGCAGTTCTTC. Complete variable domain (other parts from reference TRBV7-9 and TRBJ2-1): DTGVSQNPRHKITKRGQNVTFRCDPISEHNRLYWYRQTLGQGPEFLTYFQNEAQLEKSRLLSDRFSAERPKGSFSTLEIQRTEQGDSAMYLCASTRYNEQFFGPGTRLTVL.

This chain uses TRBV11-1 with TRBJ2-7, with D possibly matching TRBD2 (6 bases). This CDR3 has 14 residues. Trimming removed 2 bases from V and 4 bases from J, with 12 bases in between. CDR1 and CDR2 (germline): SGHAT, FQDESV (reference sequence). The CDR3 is CASSLPGLPYEQYF. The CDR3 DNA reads TGTGCCAGCAGCTTACCGGGACTCCCATACGAGCAGTACTTC.

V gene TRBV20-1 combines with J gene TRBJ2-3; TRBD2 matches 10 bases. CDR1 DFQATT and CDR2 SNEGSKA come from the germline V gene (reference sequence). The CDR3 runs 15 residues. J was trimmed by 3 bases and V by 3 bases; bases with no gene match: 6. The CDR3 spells CSASQREGLTDTQYF. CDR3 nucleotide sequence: TGCAGTGCTAGTCAGCGGGAGGGCCTAACAGATACGCAGTATTTT.

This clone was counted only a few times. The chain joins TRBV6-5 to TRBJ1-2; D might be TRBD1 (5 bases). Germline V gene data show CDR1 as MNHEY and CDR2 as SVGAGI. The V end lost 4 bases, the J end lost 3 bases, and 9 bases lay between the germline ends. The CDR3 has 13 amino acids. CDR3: CASSSGVDYGYTF. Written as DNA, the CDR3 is TGTGCCAGCAGTTCGGGGGTAGACTATGGCTACACCTTC.

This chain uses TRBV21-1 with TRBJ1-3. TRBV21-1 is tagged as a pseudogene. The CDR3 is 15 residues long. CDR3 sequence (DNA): TGTGCCAGCAGCAAAGTTTGTCTCTCTGGAAACACCATATATTTT. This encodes CASSKVCLSGNTIYF.

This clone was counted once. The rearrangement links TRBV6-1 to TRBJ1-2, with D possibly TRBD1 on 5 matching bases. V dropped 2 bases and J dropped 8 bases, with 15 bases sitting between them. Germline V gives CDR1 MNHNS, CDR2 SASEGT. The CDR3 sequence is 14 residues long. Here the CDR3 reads CASSEQGREGGYTF. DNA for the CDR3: TGTGCCAGCAGTGAACAGGGCAGGGAGGGAGGCTACACCTTC.

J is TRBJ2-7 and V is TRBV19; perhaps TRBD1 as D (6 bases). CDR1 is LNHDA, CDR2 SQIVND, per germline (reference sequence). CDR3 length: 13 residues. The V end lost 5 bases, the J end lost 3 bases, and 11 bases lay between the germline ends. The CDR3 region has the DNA TGTGCCAGTAGTGCAGGGGACCGCTACGAGCAGTACTTC. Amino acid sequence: CASSAGDRYEQYF.

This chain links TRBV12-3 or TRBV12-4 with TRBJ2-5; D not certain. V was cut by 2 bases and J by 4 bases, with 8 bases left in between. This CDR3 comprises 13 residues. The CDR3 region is CASSLTVRETQYF. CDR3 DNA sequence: TGTGCCAGCAGTTTAACAGTCCGAGAGACCCAGTACTTC.

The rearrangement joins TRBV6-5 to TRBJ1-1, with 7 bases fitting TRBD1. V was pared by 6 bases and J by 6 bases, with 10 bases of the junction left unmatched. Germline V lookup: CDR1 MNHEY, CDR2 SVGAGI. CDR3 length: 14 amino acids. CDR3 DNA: TGTGCCAGCAGGGAGAGCAGGGGGTTATCTGAAGCTTTCTTT. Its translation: CASRESRGLSEAFF.

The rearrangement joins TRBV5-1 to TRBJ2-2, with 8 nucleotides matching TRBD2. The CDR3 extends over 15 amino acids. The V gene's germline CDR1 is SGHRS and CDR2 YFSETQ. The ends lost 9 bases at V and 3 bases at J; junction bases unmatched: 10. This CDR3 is CATLDWRGDTGELFF. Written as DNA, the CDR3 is TGCGCCACCTTGGACTGGCGGGGGGACACCGGGGAGCTGTTTTTT.

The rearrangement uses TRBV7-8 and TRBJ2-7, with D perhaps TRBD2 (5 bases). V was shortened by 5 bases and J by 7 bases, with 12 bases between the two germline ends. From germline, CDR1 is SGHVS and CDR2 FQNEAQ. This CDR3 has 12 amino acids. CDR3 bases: TGTGCCAGCAGCCTACCGGGGTGGGAGCAGTACTTC. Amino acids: CASSLPGWEQYF.

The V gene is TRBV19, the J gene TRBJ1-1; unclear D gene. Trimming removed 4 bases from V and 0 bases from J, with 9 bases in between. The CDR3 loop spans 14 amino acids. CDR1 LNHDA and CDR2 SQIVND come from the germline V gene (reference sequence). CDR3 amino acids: CASSTLAMNTEAFF. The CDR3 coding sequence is TGTGCCAGTAGTACCCTAGCCATGAACACTGAAGCTTTCTTT. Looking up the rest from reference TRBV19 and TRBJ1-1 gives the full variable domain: DGGITQSPKYLFRKEGQNVTLSCEQNLNHDAMYWYRQDPGQGLRLIYYSQIVNDFQKGDIAEGYSVSREKKESFPLTVTSAQKNPTAFYLCASSTLAMNTEAFFGQGTRLTVV.